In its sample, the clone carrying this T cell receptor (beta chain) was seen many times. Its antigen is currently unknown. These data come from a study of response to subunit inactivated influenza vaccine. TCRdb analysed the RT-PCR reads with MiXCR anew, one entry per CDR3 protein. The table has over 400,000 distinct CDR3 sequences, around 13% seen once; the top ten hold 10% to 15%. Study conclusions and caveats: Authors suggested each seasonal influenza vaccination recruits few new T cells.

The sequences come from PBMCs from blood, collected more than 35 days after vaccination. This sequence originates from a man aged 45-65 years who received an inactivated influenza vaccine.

The CDR3: CASGQNTGELFF. The CDR3 nucleotides are TGTGCCAGCGGGCAAAACACCGGGGAGCTGTTTTTT. The chain carries TRBV6-5 and TRBJ2-2, with unresolved D. Germline lookup yields CDR1 MNHEY and CDR2 SVGAGI. V was shortened by 8 bases and J by 2 bases, with 6 bases between the two germline ends. This CDR3 contains 12 residues.